The next 27 T cell receptor beta chains were all read from a single sample in a study of blood T cell repertoires in COVID-19. The protocol was immunoSEQ multiplex PCR, while the TCRdb copy is restricted to in-frame clones and leaves out a portion. Of under 50,000 clones in the sample, roughly 85% were seen once. Sequencing input: peripheral blood. These receptors originate from a man aged 55 to 70 with COVID-19, enrolled during active disease.

The V gene is TRBV6-2 or TRBV6-3, the J gene TRBJ2-1, with D possibly matching TRBD1 (5 bases). CDR3 length: 19 residues. The germline V gene has CDR1 MNHEY and CDR2 SVGEGT. Trimming cost V 0 bases and J 0 bases, with 18 bases left between them. The CDR3 protein is CASSYSDILGEGSYNEQFF. The CDR3, as DNA: TGTGCCAGCAGTTACTCGGACATCCTAGGCGAAGGCTCCTACAATGAGCAGTTCTTC.

This clone appeared a single time. The chain has TRBV30 and TRBJ2-7; TRBD2 is a possible D gene (6 bases). The CDR3 length is 15 residues. Germline lookup yields CDR1 GTSNPN and CDR2 SVGIG (reference sequence). The ends were cut back, 3 bases at V and 7 bases at J, with 22 bases in the middle. CDR3 nucleotides: TGTGCCTGGAGATCGACCACCCAGGCGGGGTGGGAGCAGTACTTC. Its translation: CAWRSTTQAGWEQYF.

The chain is built from TRBV7-9 and TRBJ1-1, with D possibly matching TRBD1 (5 bases). The CDR3 length is 16 residues. V lost 4 bases and J lost 0, with 15 bases in between. Germline V gives CDR1 SEHNR, CDR2 FQNEAQ (reference sequence). The CDR3 DNA reads as TGTGCCAGCAGCTCCACCATCGCGGGGCTGAACACTGAAGCTTTCTTT. It is translated as CASSSTIAGLNTEAFF.

The J gene is TRBJ2-1, the V gene TRBV11-3; TRBD2 matches 12 bases. J lost 6 bases, V lost 4 bases, and 7 bases had no gene match. This CDR3 comprises 16 residues. Germline V gives CDR1 SGHNT, CDR2 YENEEA. The CDR3 spells CASSSASGRARNEQFF. The CDR3 coding sequence is TGTGCCAGCAGCTCCGCTAGCGGGAGGGCTCGCAATGAGCAGTTCTTC.

J is TRBJ2-3 and V is TRBV15; 8 bases are shared with TRBD2. The germline gives CDR1 LNHNV, CDR2 YYDKDF (reference sequence). The CDR3 is 15 amino acids. After removal of 3 bases from V and 4 bases from J, the junction contained 6 bases not matched to a gene. This CDR3 is CATSSRAGAPDTQYF. In nucleotides, the CDR3 is TGTGCCACCAGCAGCCGAGCGGGAGCCCCAGATACGCAGTATTTT.

The rearrangement links TRBV15 to TRBJ1-5, with TRBD1 matching 8 bases. The CDR3 spans 16 residues. Germline lookup yields CDR1 LNHNV and CDR2 YYDKDF (reference sequence). V was clipped by 2 bases and J by 3 bases; unmatched bases: 6. For the CDR3, the DNA is TGTGCCACCAGCAGAACGACAGGGGCCTTCAATCAGCCCCAGCATTTT. Translated: CATSRTTGAFNQPQHF.

V usage is TRBV12-3 or TRBV12-4 and J usage is TRBJ2-7, with 8 positions matching TRBD1. The CDR3 has 11 amino acids. V lost 6 bases, J lost 11 bases, and 6 bases stayed unmatched. In DNA, the CDR3 is TGTGCCAGCAGCCCCGGACAGGGCAAGTACTTC. Translated, it gives CASSPGQGKYF.

The chain is built from TRBV30 and TRBJ1-6, with D unclear. Germline V gives CDR1 GTSNPN, CDR2 SVGIG (reference sequence). The V end was cut by 0 bases, the J end by 6 bases, with 9 bases between. This CDR3 comprises 14 residues. The CDR3 sequence: CAWSVGEFNSPLHF. In nucleotides, the CDR3 is TGTGCCTGGAGTGTCGGAGAGTTTAATTCACCCCTCCACTTT.

Judged by abundance, this clone is medium-sized. The chain joins TRBV5-1 to TRBJ2-7; the match to TRBD1 covers 9 bases. The germline V gene has CDR1 SGHRS and CDR2 YFSETQ. The CDR3 length is 14 residues. J was trimmed by 6 bases and V by 4 bases; bases with no gene match: 8. For the CDR3, the DNA is TGCGCCAGCAGCGACGGGACAGGGTACCCCGAGCAGTACTTC. It translates to CASSDGTGYPEQYF.

The chain employs TRBV28 and TRBJ2-1; 7 bases map to TRBD2. CDR3 size: 15 residues. Looked up from germline, CDR1 is MDHEN and CDR2 is SYDVKM. V lost 6 bases and J lost 0; bases outside the gene matches: 5. CDR3 sequence (DNA): TGTGCCAGCAGGGGCGGGGGTTACTCCTACAATGAGCAGTTCTTC. This sequence encodes CASRGGGYSYNEQFF.

Turning to this clone: This sample includes further DNA sequences coding for the same CDR3. This sequence joins TRBV6-6 and TRBJ1-6; the D is unclear. With 2 bases removed from V and 5 bases from J, the gap between germline ends came to 7 bases. The CDR3 sequence is 14 residues long. Germline V gene sequence: CDR1 MNHNY, CDR2 SVGAGI (reference sequence). The CDR3 is CASSYPEDNSPLHF. As DNA, the CDR3 is TGTGCCAGCAGTTACCCCGAGGATAATTCACCCCTCCACTTT.

The V call is TRBV28, the J call TRBJ2-4; possibly TRBD1 for D (6 bases). CDR1 and CDR2 from the germline V gene are MDHEN and SYDVKM. The ends were cut back, 7 bases at V and 3 bases at J, with 19 bases in the middle. CDR3 length: 16 residues. The DNA for the CDR3 is TGTGCCAGCAACTCTAACAGGGTTTTGGGCAAAAACATTCAGTACTTC. Translating gives CASNSNRVLGKNIQYF. Complete variable domain (other parts from reference TRBV28 and TRBJ2-4): DVKVTQSSRYLVKRTGEKVFLECVQDMDHENMFWYRQDPGLGLRLIYFSYDVKMKEKGDIPEGYSVSREKKERFSLILESASTNQTSMYLCASNSNRVLGKNIQYFGAGTRLSVL.

This clone was seen more than once but under ten times. This chain links TRBV7-9 with TRBJ2-2; tentatively, D is TRBD1 (6 bases). Germline V gene lookup returns CDR1 SEHNR and CDR2 FQNEAQ (reference sequence). There are 13 residues in the CDR3. Between the trimmed V and J ends, which lost 4 bases and 4 bases, there was a span of 7 bases. The CDR3 sequence: CASSSDSTGELFF. The CDR3 DNA reads TGTGCCAGCAGCTCGGACAGCACCGGGGAGCTGTTTTTT. The whole variable domain, filled in from reference TRBV7-9 and TRBJ2-2, reads DTGVSQNPRHKITKRGQNVTFRCDPISEHNRLYWYRQTLGQGPEFLTYFQNEAQLEKSRLLSDRFSAERPKGSFSTLEIQRTEQGDSAMYLCASSSDSTGELFFGEGSRLTVL.

The V call is TRBV28, the J call TRBJ2-2; the D is unclear. CDR1 and CDR2 from the germline V gene are MDHEN and SYDVKM. The CDR3 contains 16 residues. V lost 4 bases and J 0 bases, leaving 12 bases between the germline ends. CDR3 sequence: CASSSGWNPNTGELFF. The CDR3 coding sequence is TGTGCCAGCAGTTCAGGCTGGAATCCGAACACCGGGGAGCTGTTTTTT.

The V and J genes are TRBV5-4 and TRBJ2-1, with TRBD2 identical over 14 bases. After removal of 1 base from V and 7 bases from J, the junction contained 1 base not matched to a gene. This CDR3 contains 15 residues. Germline assignment: CDR1 SGHNT and CDR2 YYREEE (reference sequence). The CDR3 DNA is TGTGCCAGCAGCTTGCGACTAGCGGGAGGGAATGAGCAGTTCTTC. Encoded protein: CASSLRLAGGNEQFF.

V and J are TRBV7-3 and TRBJ2-1, with D possibly being TRBD2 (5 bases). The germline CDR1 and CDR2 sequences are SGHTA and FQGTGA. The CDR3 sequence is 14 residues long. The germline V and J ends were trimmed by 5 bases and 4 bases, with 12 bases remaining between them. CDR3 bases: TGTGCCAGCAGCCCCGGGGTAGCTTACAATGAGCAGTTCTTC. The encoded protein is CASSPGVAYNEQFF.

This rearrangement joins TRBV7-6 to TRBJ2-7; unclear D gene. Trimming took off 4 bases at V and 5 bases at J, with 6 bases between the two ends. The CDR3 is 11 residues long. Germline loops: CDR1 SGHVS, CDR2 FNYEAQ. This CDR3 reads CASSSGNEQYF. For the CDR3, the DNA is TGTGCCAGCAGCTCGGGTAACGAGCAGTACTTC.

The genes are TRBV19 and TRBJ1-2; TRBD1 is a possible D gene (5 bases). The CDR3 is 14 residues long. CDR1 is LNHDA, CDR2 SQIVND, per germline (reference sequence). The ends were cut back, 2 bases at V and 8 bases at J, with 15 bases in the middle. Here the CDR3 DNA reads TGTGCCAGTAGTATAATTAACCAGGGATGGGGCTACACCTTC. It specifies CASSIINQGWGYTF.

J is TRBJ2-5 and V is TRBV5-1; a possible D gene is TRBD1 (6 bases). Germline CDR1 reads SGHRS; CDR2 reads YFSETQ. The CDR3 totals 14 residues. Trimming shortened V by 0 bases and J by 2 bases, and 8 bases separated the two germline ends. The CDR3 loop is CASSLAGTQETQYF. CDR3 sequence (DNA): TGCGCCAGCAGCTTGGCCGGGACACAAGAGACCCAGTACTTC.

This clone has just a few counts. The J gene is TRBJ2-7, the V gene TRBV30, with 12 bases that match TRBD1. Germline V gene sequence: CDR1 GTSNPN, CDR2 SVGIG (reference sequence). V shed 3 bases and J 3 bases; nucleotides not matched to a gene: 6. This CDR3 comprises 15 residues. CDR3 residues: CAWSPRDRGLYEQYF. In nucleotides, the CDR3 is TGTGCCTGGAGCCCTCGGGACAGGGGGCTCTACGAGCAGTACTTC.

The chain links TRBV28 to TRBJ1-5, with 8 bases fitting TRBD1. The germline CDR1 and CDR2 sequences are MDHEN and SYDVKM. This CDR3 comprises 14 residues. After removal of 6 bases from V and 11 bases from J, the junction contained 12 bases not matched to a gene. The CDR3 nucleotides are TGTGCCAGCAGAATGACAGGGGCGGGTAGAGCCCAGCATTTT. This codes for CASRMTGAGRAQHF.

The J gene is TRBJ2-5, the V gene TRBV6-6; 9 bases fit TRBD2. The V gene end was trimmed by 6 bases and the J gene end by 0 bases; junction bases not matched to a gene: 5. The V gene's germline CDR1 is MNHNY and CDR2 SVGAGI (reference sequence). This CDR3 comprises 15 residues. CDR3 in DNA: TGTGCCAGCAGGAACCGACTAGCGGACCAAGAGACCCAGTACTTC. Residues: CASRNRLADQETQYF.

The V and J genes are TRBV30 and TRBJ1-3; tentative D call: TRBD1 (5 bases). V was trimmed by 8 bases and J by 1 base, leaving 12 bases between them. The CDR3 is made up of 13 amino acids. Germline V gene lookup returns CDR1 GTSNPN and CDR2 SVGIG (reference sequence). CDR3 DNA sequence: TGTGCCCTGTACAGGCCATCTGGAAACACCATATATTTT. It specifies CALYRPSGNTIYF.

The CDR3 region has the DNA TGTGCCTGGAGTGTACAGGGTGTAGATTCACCCCTCCACTTT. Translated, it gives CAWSVQGVDSPLHF. V and J are TRBV30 and TRBJ1-6; TRBD1 is a possible D gene (6 bases). The CDR3 is made up of 14 amino acids. Germline V gene sequence: CDR1 GTSNPN, CDR2 SVGIG (reference sequence). Trimming removed 0 bases at V and 8 bases at J, with 11 bases between.

The V and J genes are TRBV11-1 and TRBJ1-1; 12 nucleotides agree with TRBD1. V dropped 7 bases and J dropped 5; count of bases not matched to a gene: 8. This CDR3 comprises 15 residues. Germline CDR1 is SGHAT and CDR2 is FQDESV (reference sequence). The CDR3 nucleotides are TGTGCCAGCACCTTGGGACAGGGGGCATCAACTGAAGCTTTCTTT. This encodes CASTLGQGASTEAFF.

V and J are TRBV4-2 and TRBJ1-3; possible D gene TRBD1, 5 bases. Germline V gene data show CDR1 as LGHNA and CDR2 as YNFKEQ. The V end lost 0 bases, the J end lost 0 bases, and 9 bases lay between the germline ends. The CDR3 covers 16 residues. The CDR3 region has the DNA TGTGCCAGCAGCCAAGAAACAGGCTTCTCTGGAAACACCATATATTTT. It is translated as CASSQETGFSGNTIYF.

The chain joins TRBV28 to TRBJ2-3, with 8 bases lining up with TRBD2. Germline V gene lookup returns CDR1 MDHEN and CDR2 SYDVKM. The trim removed 3 bases at V and 1 base at J, leaving 0 bases unmatched. CDR3 length: 14 residues. CDR3 residues: CASSFSGGTDTQYF. For the CDR3, the DNA is TGTGCCAGCAGTTTTAGCGGGGGCACAGATACGCAGTATTTT.